This T cell receptor (beta chain) came from a study of radiotherapy plus CTLA-4 blockade in lung cancer. Study as a whole: Objective responses were recorded in around 18% of patients, with disease control recorded in roughly 31%. Study results and limitations: How blood T cell clones changed early, along with interferon-beta, reportedly forecast response best. Blood TCR clones of tumor origin expanded after radiotherapy plus ipilimumab.

Notes on this clone: What it binds is unknown.

Patients in the study, people with chemo-refractory metastatic non-small-cell lung cancer, received focal radiation plus ipilimumab CTLA-4 blockade. Profiling relied on immunoSEQ multiplex PCR, and the TCRdb table lists in-frame clones only, not all of them. Here the sample spans about 40,000 clones, about four fifths being singletons. The input for sequencing was peripheral blood, taken from a patient treated with radiotherapy plus ipilimumab. The TCR originated in a human donor with non-small cell lung cancer that progressed on radiotherapy plus ipilimumab.

The CDR3 bases are TGTGCCAGCAGCCAAGACCCCAACGTGGGGCTCTATGGCTACACCTTC. Its protein is CASSQDPNVGLYGYTF. This chain connects TRBV7-8 to TRBJ1-2; a possible D gene is TRBD1 (5 bases). The V and J ends lost 5 bases and 4 bases respectively, with 20 bases between them. Germline V gene sequence: CDR1 SGHVS, CDR2 FQNEAQ. The CDR3 has 16 residues.